This paragraph covers one T cell receptor (beta chain) sequence. Germline V gene sequence: CDR1 MNHEY, CDR2 SMNVEV (reference sequence). This CDR3 is built from 14 residues. V shed 2 bases and J 7 bases; nucleotides not matched to a gene: 2. This entry is derived from a study of blood T cell repertoires in COVID-19. About the research overall: COVID-19 samples collected from the United States, Italy and Spain covered acute and convalescent phases.

In the authors' methods: Amplification with reference gene primers provided the estimates of nucleated cell counts. Sequenced by immunoSEQ multiplex PCR; TCRdb stores in-frame clones only, minus some. That table furnishes V, J and clone size, whereas the DNA furnished D and trimming. In the table there are around 160,000 clones, more than 70% of which are singletons. Material: peripheral blood. The clonotype comes from a human donor in a cohort sampled during active COVID-19. This sequence joins TRBV27 and TRBJ2-1, with 10 bases identical to TRBD1. CDR3 sequence: CASSLRGQGNEQFF. As DNA, the CDR3 is TGTGCCAGCAGTTTACGGGGACAGGGGAATGAGCAGTTCTTC.